The clone carrying this TCR beta chain was observed a few times. The sample originates from a study of cytomegalovirus exposure and HLA in healthy donors. In the PCR, 60 Vbeta and 13 Jbeta primers were used. Produced via immunoSEQ multiplex PCR; TCRdb's table is partial and in-frame only. The repertoire holds under 100,000 clones, with less than 65% as singletons. J gave up 8 bases and V 7 bases, and 5 bases lay outside the gene matches. This CDR3 comprises 12 residues. Germline lookup yields CDR1 WSHSY and CDR2 SAAADI. This TCR was sampled from a woman under 40 in good health and CMV-seropositive. The rearrangement joins TRBV10-2 to TRBJ1-3; the match to TRBD1 covers 7 bases. The sequencing input was PBMCs. The CDR3 nucleotides read TGCGCCAGCAAGACAGGGAGAGACACCATATATTTT. Its translation: CASKTGRDTIYF.